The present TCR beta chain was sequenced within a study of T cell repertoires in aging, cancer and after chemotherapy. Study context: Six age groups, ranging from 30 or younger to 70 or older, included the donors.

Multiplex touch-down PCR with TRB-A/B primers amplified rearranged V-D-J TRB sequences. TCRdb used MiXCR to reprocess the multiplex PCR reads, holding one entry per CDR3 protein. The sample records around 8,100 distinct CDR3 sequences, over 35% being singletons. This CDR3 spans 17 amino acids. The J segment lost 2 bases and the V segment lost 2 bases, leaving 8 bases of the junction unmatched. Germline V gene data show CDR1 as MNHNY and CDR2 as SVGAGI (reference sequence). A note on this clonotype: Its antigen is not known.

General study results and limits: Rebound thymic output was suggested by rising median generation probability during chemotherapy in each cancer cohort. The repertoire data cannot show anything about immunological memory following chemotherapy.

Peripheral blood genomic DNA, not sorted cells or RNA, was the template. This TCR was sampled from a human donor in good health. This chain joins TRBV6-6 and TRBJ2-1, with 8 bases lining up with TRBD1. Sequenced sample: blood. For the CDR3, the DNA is TGTGCCAGCAGTTACGGAGGGAGCAGGGGGCCCTACAATGAGCAGTTCTTC. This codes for CASSYGGSRGPYNEQFF.